This T cell receptor (beta chain) was recovered during a study of naive and memory T cell subsets. An equimolar mix of two oligonucleotides served as the beta constant-region primer for TRBC1 and TRBC2. Nested alpha and beta constant-region primers with the SP2 primer drove four PCR rounds on ligated cDNA. In TCRdb, the UMI-ligation and nested PCR reads were re-called with MiXCR into one record per CDR3 protein. Counted here are over 8,500 distinct CDR3 sequences, around 5.6% occurring once; the ten biggest clones make up around 57%. Overall study results and limits: Findings for naive and memory subsets could not be checked against ground truth. Expression changes during T cell differentiation may affect RNA-based TCR counts.

This clonotype has ten or more counts. As yet, its antigen is unknown. Losses at the gene ends were 10 bases for V and 4 bases for J; bases not matched to a gene: 9. The CDR3 runs to 13 residues. The germline V gene encodes CDR1 MNHEY and CDR2 SVGEGT. Four subsets defined by CD45RA and CD27 were sorted after CD3, CD4, CD8 and live/dead staining. The clonotype originates from a human donor in good health. The specimen sequenced was CD4+ TEMRA cells from blood. Sample subset: effector memory re-expressing CD45RA, CD45RA+ CD27-. V and J are TRBV6-2 or TRBV6-3 and TRBJ2-7; 8 bases fit TRBD2. The CDR3 bases are TGTGCCATTGGTCGACGGGAGGGTTACGAGCAGTACTTC. Its protein is CAIGRREGYEQYF.